The entry below describes one T cell receptor (beta chain). Its antigen is unknown. The sample holds no much larger clone one base away, and base qualities are not on file. CDR1 and CDR2 were assigned from the germline V gene as MNHEY and SVGAGI. The CDR3 has 13 amino acids, counting the end cysteine and phenylalanine. Here the CDR3 DNA is all that survives: 39 bases in frame from base 1. V is pruned by 7 bases and J by 6 bases, leaving 8 bases of the junction without a gene match. The sample's time point label, in plain terms: about 28 days (+/-7) after the second vaccine dose. AZD1222 recipients given second doses at about 4 weeks or at about 12 weeks were pooled, since spike-specific TCR depth and breadth were not found to differ between the two schedules. Samples from vaccinated people were obtained from the UK trials COV001 and COV002, which included a single-blind randomized controlled phase 2/3 trial of AZD1222 (ChAdOx1 nCoV-19) in healthy adults. Trial participant PBMC samples were collected at day 0 and day 28 after the second dose for TCRbeta chain sequencing.

This sample is part of a study of T cell responses to AZD1222 COVID-19 vaccine (dated by TCRdb to 2020 to 2022). For context, the study as a whole: A total of 233 trial participants underwent TCR sequencing, of whom roughly 210 had received two doses of AZD1222 and some 25 had received two doses of the MenACWY control vaccine. Trial participants were enrolled into age subgroups of 18-55, 56-69 and 70-plus years, which contained 148, 28 and 57 TCR-sequenced participants, respectively. What the study reported, not specific to this receptor: Conclusions about previously exposed vaccinees are limited, since just a handful of AZD1222 recipients were seropositive for SARS-CoV-2 at baseline. Participants were mostly white British and included more females than males, and it was suggested by the authors that clonal diversity may have been underestimated. The 56-69-year group was small, and its depth increase did not reach significance, likely because of low power. Reportedly, almost half of the unique spike-specific TCRs recognized epitopes lying outside the regions that are mutated in the B.1.351 and B.1.1.7 variants. After two AZD1222 doses, both the breadth and the depth of spike-specific TCRs were significantly higher than at day 0 and than in MenACWY recipients. Vaccine-associated CD4 TCRs spanned the whole spike protein, with dominant responses in regions 160-218 and 743-854. Because no samples from the day 14 peak response were available, repertoires could be characterized only after the peak T cell response.

The CDR3 regions of human TCRbeta chains were analyzed by immunosequencing. The original methods were these. Repertoire TCRs were checked for matches against a reference library of SARS-CoV-2-specific TCRs that had been generated using the MIRA antigen-specificity platform. Breadth was defined as the fraction of unique TCRs that were SARS-CoV-2-associated. Depth was defined as the fraction of total T cells that were SARS-CoV-2-associated. Using the MIRA data, every spike-specific TCR was mapped to the spike region that the TCR reacted to and assigned to either a CD4 or a CD8 class. Log10-transformed breadth and depth values were compared by one-way ANOVA with Sidak's multiple comparisons tests. Here the immuneACCESS table is served through TCRdb, limited to in-frame sequences with V and J called. Missing clones are a known gap in these copies; in checked studies unresolved V genes cover under half, and the rest lacks a known reason. V and J calls and clone size are those listed in that table; D and trimming were worked out from the DNA. This sample comprises about 170,000 clones, approximately 90% of them detected only once. The ten most abundant clones make up 0.85% to 1.2% of the sample.

The chain joins TRBV6-5 to TRBJ2-7, with 8 bases aligning to TRBD1. The sequenced sample was peripheral blood, obtained 28 days after the second AZD1222 dose. The receptor was derived from an adult who received the AZD1222 COVID-19 vaccine. In nucleotides, the sequence is TGTGCCAGCATGGACAGGGACCCTGGCGAGCAGTACTTC. The resulting protein is CASMDRDPGEQYF.